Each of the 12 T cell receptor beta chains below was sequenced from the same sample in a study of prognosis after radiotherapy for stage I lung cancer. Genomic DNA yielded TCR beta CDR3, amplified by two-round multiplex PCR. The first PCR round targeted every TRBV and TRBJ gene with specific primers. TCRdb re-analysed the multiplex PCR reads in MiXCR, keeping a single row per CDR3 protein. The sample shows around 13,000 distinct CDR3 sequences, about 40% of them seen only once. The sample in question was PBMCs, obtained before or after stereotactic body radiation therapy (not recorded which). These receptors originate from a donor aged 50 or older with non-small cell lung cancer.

The CDR3 here is CASRPLGGLWRYNEQFF. In DNA, the CDR3 is TGTGCCAGCAGGCCCCTGGGTGGACTGTGGCGATACAATGAGCAGTTCTTC. The chain employs TRBV6-1 and TRBJ2-1, with D maybe TRBD2 (5 bases). CDR1 is MNHNS, CDR2 SASEGT, per germline. V was clipped by 6 bases and J by 4 bases, with 22 bases between them. CDR3 length equals 17 residues.

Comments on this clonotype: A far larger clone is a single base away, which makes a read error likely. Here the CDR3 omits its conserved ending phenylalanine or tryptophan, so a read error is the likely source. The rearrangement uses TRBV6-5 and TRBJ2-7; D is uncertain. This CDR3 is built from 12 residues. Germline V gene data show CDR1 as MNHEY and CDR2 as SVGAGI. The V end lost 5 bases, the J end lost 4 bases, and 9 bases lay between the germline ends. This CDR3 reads CASSNHLYEQYL. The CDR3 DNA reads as TGTGCCAGCAGTAACCACCTTTACGAGCAGTACTTA.

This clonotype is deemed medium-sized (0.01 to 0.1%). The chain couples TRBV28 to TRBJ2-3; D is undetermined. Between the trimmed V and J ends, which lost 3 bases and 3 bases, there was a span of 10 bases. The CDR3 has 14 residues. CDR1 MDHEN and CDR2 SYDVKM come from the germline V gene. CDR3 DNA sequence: TGTGCCAGCAGTTTCCTGGCCGGTACAGATACGCAGTATTTT. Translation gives CASSFLAGTDTQYF.

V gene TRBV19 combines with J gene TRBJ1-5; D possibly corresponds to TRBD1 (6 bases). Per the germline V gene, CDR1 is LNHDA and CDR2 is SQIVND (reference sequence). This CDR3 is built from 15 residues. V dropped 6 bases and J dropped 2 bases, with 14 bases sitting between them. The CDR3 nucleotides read TGTGCCAGTAGCGTACAGGGAAGTCGCAATCAGCCCCAGCATTTT. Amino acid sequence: CASSVQGSRNQPQHF.

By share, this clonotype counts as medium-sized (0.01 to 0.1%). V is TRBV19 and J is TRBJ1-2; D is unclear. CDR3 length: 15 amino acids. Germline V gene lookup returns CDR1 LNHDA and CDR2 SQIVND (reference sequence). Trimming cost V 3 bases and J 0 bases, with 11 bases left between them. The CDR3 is CASSMGPNTNYGYTF. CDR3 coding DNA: TGTGCCAGTAGTATGGGTCCAAACACTAACTATGGCTACACCTTC.

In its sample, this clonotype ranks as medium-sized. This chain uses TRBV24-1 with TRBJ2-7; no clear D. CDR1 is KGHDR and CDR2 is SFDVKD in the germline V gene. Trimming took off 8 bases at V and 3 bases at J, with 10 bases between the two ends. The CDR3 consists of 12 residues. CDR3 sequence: CATMSDNYEQYF. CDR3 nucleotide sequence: TGTGCCACCATGTCAGATAACTACGAGCAGTACTTC.

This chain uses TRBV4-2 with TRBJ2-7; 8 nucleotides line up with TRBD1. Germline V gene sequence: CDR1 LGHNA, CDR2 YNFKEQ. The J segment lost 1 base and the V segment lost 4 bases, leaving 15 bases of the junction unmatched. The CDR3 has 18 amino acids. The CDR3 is CASSPDPPGQGGSYEQYF. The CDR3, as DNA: TGTGCCAGCAGCCCAGATCCCCCCGGACAGGGTGGATCCTACGAGCAGTACTTC.

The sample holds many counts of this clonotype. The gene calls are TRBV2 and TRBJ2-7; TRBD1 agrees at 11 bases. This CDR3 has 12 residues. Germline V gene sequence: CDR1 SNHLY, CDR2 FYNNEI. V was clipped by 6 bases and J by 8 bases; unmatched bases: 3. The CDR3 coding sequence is TGTGCCAGCAGAGGGGACAGGGGGAAGCAGTACTTC. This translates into CASRGDRGKQYF. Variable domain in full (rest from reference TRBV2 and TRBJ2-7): EPEVTQTPSHQVTQMGQEVILRCVPISNHLYFYWYRQILGQKVEFLVSFYNNEISEKSEIFDDQFSVERPDGSNFTLKIRSTKLEDSAMYFCASRGDRGKQYFGPGTRLTVT.

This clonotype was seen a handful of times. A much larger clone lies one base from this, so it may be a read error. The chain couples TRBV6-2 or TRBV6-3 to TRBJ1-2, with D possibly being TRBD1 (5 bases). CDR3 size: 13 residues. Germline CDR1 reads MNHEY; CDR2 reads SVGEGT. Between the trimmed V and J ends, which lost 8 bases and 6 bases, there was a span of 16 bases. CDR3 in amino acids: CASGRQLLDGYTF. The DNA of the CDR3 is TGTGCCAGCGGTAGACAGTTACTGGATGGCTACACCTTC.

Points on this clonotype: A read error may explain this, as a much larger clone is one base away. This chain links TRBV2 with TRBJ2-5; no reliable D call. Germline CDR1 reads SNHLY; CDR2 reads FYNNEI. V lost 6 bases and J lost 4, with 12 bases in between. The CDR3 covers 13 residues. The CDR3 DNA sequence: TGTGCCAGCAGCGAGAAAAAGAGAGAGACCCAGTACTTC. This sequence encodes CASSEKKRETQYF.

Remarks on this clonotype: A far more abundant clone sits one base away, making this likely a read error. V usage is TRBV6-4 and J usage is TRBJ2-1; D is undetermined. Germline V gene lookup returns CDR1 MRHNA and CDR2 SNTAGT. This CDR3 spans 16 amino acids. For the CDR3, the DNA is TGTGCCAGCAGTGAAAGTACAACCTTACGATACAATGAGCAGCTCTTC. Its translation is CASSESTTLRYNEQLF.

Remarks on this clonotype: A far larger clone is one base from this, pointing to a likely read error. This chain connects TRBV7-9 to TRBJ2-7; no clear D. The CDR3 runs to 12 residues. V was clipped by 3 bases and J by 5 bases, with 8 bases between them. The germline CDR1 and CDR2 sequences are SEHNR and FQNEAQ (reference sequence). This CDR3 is CASSFVGHEQYF. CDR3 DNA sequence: TGTGCCAGCAGCTTTGTCGGCCACGAGCAGTACTTC. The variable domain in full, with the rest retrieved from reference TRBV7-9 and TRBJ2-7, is DTGVSQNPRHKITKRGQNVTFRCDPISEHNRLYWYRQTLGQGPEFLTYFQNEAQLEKSRLLSDRFSAERPKGSFSTLEIQRTEQGDSAMYLCASSFVGHEQYFGPGTRLTVT.